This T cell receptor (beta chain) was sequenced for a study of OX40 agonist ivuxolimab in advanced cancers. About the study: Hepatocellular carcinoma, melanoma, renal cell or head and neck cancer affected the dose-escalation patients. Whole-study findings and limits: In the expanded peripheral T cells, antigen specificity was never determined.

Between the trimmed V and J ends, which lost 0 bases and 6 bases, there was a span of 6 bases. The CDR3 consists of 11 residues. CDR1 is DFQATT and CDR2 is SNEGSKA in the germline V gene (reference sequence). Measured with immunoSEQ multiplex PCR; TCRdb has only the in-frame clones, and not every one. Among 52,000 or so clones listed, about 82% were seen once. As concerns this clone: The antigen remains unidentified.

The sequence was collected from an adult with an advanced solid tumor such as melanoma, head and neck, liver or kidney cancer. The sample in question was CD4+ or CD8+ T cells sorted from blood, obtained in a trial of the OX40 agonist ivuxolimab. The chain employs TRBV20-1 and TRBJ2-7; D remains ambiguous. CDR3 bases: TGCAGTGCTAGAGAACAGATCGAGCAGTACTTC. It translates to CSAREQIEQYF.